The clone carrying this T cell receptor (beta chain) was recorded at least ten times. The sample comes from a study of low-dose radiotherapy and immunotherapy resistance in tumors. Priming of first-strand cDNA relied on TRAV- and TRBV-specific primers (covering alpha and beta chains). TCR amplification ran approximately 20 PCR cycles using constant-region and V-primer adapter primers. Using its own MiXCR run on the reads, TCRdb lists one record per CDR3 protein. The table shows tens of thousands of distinct CDR3 sequences, with roughly 9% occurring only once. The CDR3 is made up of 14 amino acids. The germline V and J ends were trimmed by 0 bases and 4 bases, with 8 bases remaining between them. The germline V gene has CDR1 SGHRS and CDR2 YFSETQ. Time point given: before trial treatment.

Sequencing used PBMCs, obtained before treatment. The clonotype originates from a male donor with prostate cancer. V gene TRBV5-1 combines with J gene TRBJ2-1; D ambiguous. The CDR3 spells CASSLGSEYNEQFF. In DNA, the CDR3 is TGCGCCAGCAGCTTGGGTTCGGAGTACAATGAGCAGTTCTTC.